This T cell receptor (beta chain) was captured by sequencing in a study of vaccination effects on CD4 cells after COVID-19. As to this clone: Its matching antigen is unknown.

The method was immunoSEQ multiplex PCR; TCRdb's version includes in-frame clones alone and lacks a portion of them. The data hold around 30,000 clones, with around 66% observed a single time. Expansion of antigen-specific CD4+ T cells with viral peptide pools was carried out by the ViraFEST assay before sequencing. It was after roughly 11 days of culture that CD4+ T cells were isolated. The individual was infected with SARS-CoV-2 between March and December 2020, as confirmed by PCR. The CDR3 totals 13 residues. Per germline, CDR1 SGHTA and CDR2 FQGTGA. V lost 5 bases and J lost 7; bases outside the gene matches: 5.

The chain combines TRBV7-3 with TRBJ2-3; TRBD1 agrees at 8 bases. This clonotype was sampled from a human donor who had a prior SARS-CoV-2 infection. The source material was CD4+ T cells from PBMCs cultured with SARS-CoV-2 spike peptides, sampled before COVID-19 vaccination. The CDR3 sequence is CASSRTGGNTQYF. CDR3 DNA: TGTGCCAGCAGCCGTACAGGGGGAAATACGCAGTATTTT. The whole variable domain, remainder taken from reference TRBV7-3 and TRBJ2-3, is GAGVSQTPSNKVTEKGKYVELRCDPISGHTALYWYRQSLGQGPEFLIYFQGTGAADDSGLPNDRFFAVRPEGSVSTLKIQRTERGDSAVYLCASSRTGGNTQYFGPGTRLTVL.